These T cell receptor beta chains were read from a single sample in a study of blood T cell repertoires in COVID-19. Sequencing was performed with immunoSEQ multiplex PCR; in TCRdb, only in-frame clones are kept and a portion is missing. Among about 140,000 clones listed, about 88% were seen once. The sequencing input was peripheral blood. Every receptor here comes from a man aged 50 or older with active or convalescent COVID-19. CDR3s include the opening cysteine and the closing phenylalanine or tryptophan. D genes are given only for firm matches. Some rows have no size entry. The others give once, few or many, or a class for an expanded clone.

j_call v_call clone_size d_call cdr3_aa cdr3_nt
TRBJ1-1 TRBV5-1 NA TRBD1 CASSPGTGNTEAFF TGCGCCAGCAGTCCCGGGACAGGGAATACTGAAGCTTTCTTT
TRBJ2-7 TRBV5-6 NA NA CASSPRGQSYEQYF TGTGCCAGCAGCCCAAGAGGGCAGAGCTACGAGCAGTACTTC
TRBJ1-3 TRBV18 NA TRBD1 CASSPRTGRSGNTIYF TGTGCCAGCTCACCACGGACAGGGCGCTCTGGAAACACCATATATTTT
TRBJ2-3 TRBV27 NA NA CASSARQDTDTQYF TGTGCCAGCAGCGCTAGACAGGACACAGATACGCAGTATTTT
TRBJ2-7 TRBV2 NA NA CASKRGTTYEQYF TGTGCCAGCAAGAGGGGGACCACCTACGAGCAGTACTTC
TRBJ2-7 TRBV5-1 NA TRBD1 CASSPSGQGGDEQYF TGCGCCAGCAGTCCCTCGGGACAGGGTGGGGACGAGCAGTACTTC
TRBJ2-5 TRBV7-3 once TRBD1 CASSTGGLETQYF TGTGCCAGCAGTACAGGGGGGTTAGAGACCCAGTACTTC
TRBJ2-2 TRBV11-2 once NA CASSLLQGWELFF TGTGCCAGCAGCTTATTACAGGGCTGGGAGCTGTTTTTT
TRBJ1-1 TRBV20-1 NA NA CSARVGTEAFF TGCAGTGCTAGGGTCGGGACTGAAGCTTTCTTT
TRBJ1-2 TRBV28 NA NA CASSLWSGNGYTF TGTGCCAGCAGTTTATGGTCAGGGAATGGCTACACCTTC
TRBJ2-1 TRBV29-1 NA TRBD2 CSDRLAGGHNEQFF TGCAGCGATCGACTAGCGGGAGGCCACAATGAGCAGTTCTTC
TRBJ2-1 TRBV11-3 once NA CASSSGGNEQFF TGTGCCAGCAGCTCAGGGGGGAATGAGCAGTTCTTC
TRBJ1-2 TRBV9 NA NA CASSPTRALYGYTF TGTGCCAGCAGCCCCACGAGGGCCCTTTATGGCTACACCTTC
TRBJ2-7 TRBV28 many TRBD2 CASIPGAGGYSYEQYF TGTGCCAGCATTCCTGGGGCGGGAGGGTATTCCTACGAGCAGTACTTC
TRBJ2-7 TRBV24-1 NA NA CATSDVGSRSYEQYF TGTGCCACCAGTGATGTAGGGAGTCGTTCCTACGAGCAGTACTTC
TRBJ2-1 TRBV7-3 NA TRBD2 CASSLTPGLAGGKGVYNEQFF TGTGCCAGCAGCTTAACACCGGGACTAGCGGGAGGGAAGGGGGTCTACAATGAGCAGTTCTTC
TRBJ2-6 TRBV19 NA NA CASSIHKRAGANVLTF TGTGCCAGTAGTATCCATAAGAGGGCTGGGGCCAACGTCCTGACTTTC
TRBJ1-3 TRBV11-2 NA NA CASSLDLVRGNTIYF TGTGCCAGCAGCCTGGACTTGGTGCGTGGAAACACCATATATTTT
TRBJ1-4 TRBV30 NA TRBD1 CAWSVGQGGWKLFF TGTGCCTGGAGTGTGGGACAGGGTGGTTGGAAACTGTTTTTT
TRBJ1-1 TRBV19 NA TRBD1 CASRRGQVSSEAFF TGTGCCAGTAGGAGAGGACAGGTGAGCTCTGAAGCTTTCTTT
TRBJ2-3 TRBV18 NA TRBD1 CASSPPGQASTDTQYF TGTGCCAGCTCACCACCGGGACAGGCTAGCACAGATACGCAGTATTTT
TRBJ2-1 TRBV6-5 NA TRBD1 CASSYQGQGGNEQFF TGTGCCAGCAGTTACCAGGGACAGGGGGGAAATGAGCAGTTCTTC
TRBJ1-5 TRBV7-3 NA TRBD1 CASSLPEPHRGPQHF TGTGCCAGCAGCTTACCTGAACCACACAGGGGGCCCCAGCATTTT
TRBJ2-3 TRBV11-3 NA TRBD2 CASSLGKASGSPADTQYF TGTGCCAGCAGCTTAGGCAAGGCTAGCGGGAGTCCAGCAGATACGCAGTATTTT
TRBJ1-1 TRBV19 NA NA CASSIEHMNTEAFF TGTGCCAGTAGTATAGAACACATGAACACTGAAGCTTTCTTT
TRBJ2-1 TRBV9 NA NA CASSGALYNEQFF TGTGCCAGCAGCGGGGCTCTCTACAATGAGCAGTTCTTC
TRBJ1-2 TRBV7-2 NA NA CASSLYRVSHGYTF TGTGCCAGCAGCTTATACAGGGTATCCCATGGCTACACCTTC